A selection of T cell receptor beta chains follows, all from one sample in a study of T-cell memory formation after mild COVID-19. MiXCR was run by TCRdb on the 5' RACE reads, yielding one entry per CDR3 protein. The data contain some 410,000 distinct CDR3 sequences, 20% to 30% of them seen just once; the ten biggest clones take up about 12%. Sequenced input: PBMCs or a T cell subset sorted from them (not recorded which). The receptors stem from an adult woman who had mild COVID-19 (a few samples of this study predate the infection). Cell type and time point are not known. CDR3s include the opening cysteine and the closing phenylalanine or tryptophan. D genes are given only for firm matches. Size is stated for part of the rows, as once, few or many counts, or as a class when the clone is expanded.

size	D	V	J	DNA	CDR3
few	NA	TRBV20-1	TRBJ2-1	TGCAGTGCGTCTAGCTCCTACAATGAGCAGTTCTTC	CSASSSYNEQFF
NA	NA	TRBV28	TRBJ2-1	TGTGCCAGCAGTTTTGTAGATTTAAGTGGGGATGAGCAGTTCTTC	CASSFVDLSGDEQFF
NA	TRBD1	TRBV29-1	TRBJ2-3	TGCAGCGCGGACAGGGCTAGCGCAGATACGCAGTATTTT	CSADRASADTQYF
NA	TRBD1	TRBV4-1	TRBJ2-2	TGCGCCAGCAGCCAAGAACCGGGGACAGGGATACTGAACACCGGGGAGCTGTTTTTT	CASSQEPGTGILNTGELFF
many	NA	TRBV11-2	TRBJ2-1	TGTGCCAGCAGTCATCAGGGAGGTGAGCAGTTCTTC	CASSHQGGEQFF
NA	NA	TRBV6-5	TRBJ2-1	TGTGCCAGCAGCCCGGTGAAAGTCTCCTACAATGAGCAGTTCTTC	CASSPVKVSYNEQFF
NA	NA	TRBV7-2	TRBJ2-7	TGTGCCAGCAGCTTATTACCGCCGTCCGAGCAGTACTTC	CASSLLPPSEQYF
few	NA	TRBV2	TRBJ1-2	TGTGCCAGCAGAGGTTCCCGGGAGCGTGACTACACCTTC	CASRGSRERDYTF
NA	NA	TRBV7-6	TRBJ2-5	TGTGCCAGCAGCTTAGAGAGGGGCGCGGGGACCCAGTACTTC	CASSLERGAGTQYF
many	NA	TRBV5-5	TRBJ2-7	TGTGCCAGCAGCTTGGGGGGTCTCGGGTACGAGCAGTACTTC	CASSLGGLGYEQYF
NA	TRBD2	TRBV24-1	TRBJ2-3	TGTGCCACCGGAGGGCCGGGAGGAAATACGCAGTATTTT	CATGGPGGNTQYF
NA	NA	TRBV7-9	TRBJ2-3	TGTGCCAGCAGCTCCCTAGGGGGGCCCGACGGATACACAGATACGCAGTATTTT	CASSSLGGPDGYTDTQYF
few	NA	TRBV5-1	TRBJ1-6	TGCGCCAGCAGGGACAGCTTCAATTCACCCCTCCACTTT	CASRDSFNSPLHF
NA	NA	TRBV18	TRBJ1-1	TGTGCCAGCTCACCAGGGGTCACAGGGAACACTGAAGCTTTCTTT	CASSPGVTGNTEAFF
once	TRBD2	TRBV27	TRBJ2-1	TGTGCCAGCAGTCACGAGGGAGGGTCCTACAATGAGCAGTTCTTC	CASSHEGGSYNEQFF
few	TRBD1	TRBV7-6	TRBJ2-4	TGTGCCAGCAGCTTAAATTCCGGGACAGGGGGTCCCGTAGCCAAAAACATTCAGTACTTC	CASSLNSGTGGPVAKNIQYF
NA	NA	TRBV14	TRBJ2-7	TGTGCCAGCAGCCAAGATCGCCGATCCGAGCAGTACTTC	CASSQDRRSEQYF
few	TRBD1	TRBV29-1	TRBJ1-2	TGCAGCGTCGCGGGACAGATGAATTTTAACTATGGCTACACCTTC	CSVAGQMNFNYGYTF
once	TRBD1	TRBV12-3/TRBV12-4	TRBJ1-1	TGTGCCAGCAGTTCCACGACCGGGACAGGGGCTTTCTTT	CASSSTTGTGAFF
few	TRBD1	TRBV6-2/TRBV6-3	TRBJ1-1	TGTGCCAGCAGCGACGACAGGGGTGGAGGAACTGAAGCTTTCTTT	CASSDDRGGGTEAFF
few	NA	TRBV7-9	TRBJ1-2	TGTGCCAGCAGCTTACTAGGGGCCTCTAACTATGGCTACACCTTC	CASSLLGASNYGYTF
NA	NA	TRBV7-8	TRBJ2-3	TGTGCCAGCAGCTTTTCAGGAGACCGCACAGATACGCAGTATTTT	CASSFSGDRTDTQYF
NA	NA	TRBV3-1	TRBJ2-6	TGTGCCAGCAGCCAAGGGCGTTTTTACTCTGGGGCCAACGTCCTGACTTTC	CASSQGRFYSGANVLTF
NA	TRBD2	TRBV5-5	TRBJ2-5	TGTGCCAGCAGATTAGCGGGGGTCGCTCAAGAGACCCAGTACTTC	CASRLAGVAQETQYF
few	TRBD1	TRBV5-1	TRBJ2-7	TGCGCCAGCAGCTTTGGGACAGTTGGGGTTTACGAGCAGTACTTC	CASSFGTVGVYEQYF
NA	TRBD2	TRBV2	TRBJ2-1	TGTGACAGCAGGGGGGATAGCGGGAGGGCCGCCTATGAGCAGTTCTTC	CDSRGDSGRAAYEQFF
NA	TRBD1	TRBV4-1	TRBJ1-2	TGCGCCAGCAGGCGAACTCCGGGACAGGGACCTGATAACTATGGCTACACCTTC	CASRRTPGQGPDNYGYTF
few	NA	TRBV20-1	TRBJ1-1	TGCAGTGTCAATCCATCCGGGAGTCCTGAAGCTTTCTTT	CSVNPSGSPEAFF
few	NA	TRBV3-1	TRBJ2-2	TGTGCCAGCAGCCAAGGGGTCCACACCGGGGAGCTGTTTTTT	CASSQGVHTGELFF
once	TRBD1	TRBV9	TRBJ1-1	TGTGCCAGCAGCGTAGTTGGGACAGGGAACACTGAAGCTTTCTTT	CASSVVGTGNTEAFF
few	TRBD1	TRBV7-3	TRBJ2-1	TGTGCCAGCAGCTTACGGGACAGGGCTCCGCCTGAGCAGTTCTTC	CASSLRDRAPPEQFF
NA	NA	TRBV3-1	TRBJ1-5	TGTGCCAGCAGCCCAGGGGTGTCAAGGCAGCCCCAGCATTTT	CASSPGVSRQPQHF
many	NA	TRBV19	TRBJ2-1	TGTGCCAGTAGTAGACAGAGCAATGAGCAGTTCTTC	CASSRQSNEQFF
NA	NA	TRBV20-1	TRBJ2-1	TGCAGTGCTCCGAGCGGGTCCGGGGCCAATGAGCAGTTCTTC	CSAPSGSGANEQFF
NA	NA	TRBV12-5	TRBJ2-7	TGTGCTAGTGGTTTACCCCGTGACGGTCCAACCTACGAGCAGTACTTC	CASGLPRDGPTYEQYF
few	NA	TRBV18	TRBJ2-1	TGTGCCAGCTCACCTCCCGTAGTCGATGAGCAGTTCTTC	CASSPPVVDEQFF
NA	TRBD1	TRBV27	TRBJ2-2	TGTGCCAGCAGACCGACAGGGTCCACCGGGGAGCTGTTTTTT	CASRPTGSTGELFF
NA	TRBD1	TRBV5-1	TRBJ2-5	TGCGCCAGCAGCACCGGGACAGGGCGAGAGACCCAGTACTTC	CASSTGTGRETQYF
NA	NA	TRBV7-9	TRBJ2-1	TGTGCCAGCAGCTTAACTAGAAGTTACAATGAGCAGTTCTTC	CASSLTRSYNEQFF
NA	NA	TRBV20-1	TRBJ2-5	TGCAGTGCTACTTTATTAATCCAAGAGACCCAGTACTTC	CSATLLIQETQYF
few	NA	TRBV11-2	TRBJ2-3	TGTGCCAGCAGCTTAGATCAGTGGGGTACGCAGTATTTT	CASSLDQWGTQYF
NA	NA	TRBV12-3/TRBV12-4	TRBJ1-1	TGTGCCAGCAGTTTGGTAAAAACTGAAGCTTTCTTT	CASSLVKTEAFF
NA	TRBD2	TRBV27	TRBJ2-3	TGTGCCAGCAGGCCTGGACTAGCGGGAGGGCTGGGGACAGATACGCAGTATTTT	CASRPGLAGGLGTDTQYF
NA	TRBD2	TRBV7-8	TRBJ2-5	TGTGCCAGCAGCCTGGGGGCTAGCGGGGTCCGGGAGACCCAGTACTTC	CASSLGASGVRETQYF
NA	TRBD1	TRBV24-1	TRBJ1-3	TGTGCCACCAGTGCCTCTACAGGGGAGGCCTCTGGAAACACCATATATTTT	CATSASTGEASGNTIYF
many	TRBD2	TRBV7-9	TRBJ2-3	TGTGCCAGCAGGGGACTAGCGGGACCAGATACGCAGTATTTT	CASRGLAGPDTQYF
NA	TRBD2	TRBV4-3	TRBJ2-1	TGCGCCAGCAGCCAAGATCGACTAGCGGCCAATGAGCAGTTCTTC	CASSQDRLAANEQFF